The 30 T cell receptor beta chains in this list originate from one sample, sequenced in a study of blood T cell repertoires in COVID-19. The table came from immunoSEQ multiplex PCR; TCRdb's copy has only in-frame clones and leaves some out. The sample includes 210,000 or so clones, 80% of them seen just once. Sequenced sample: PBMCs or T cells enriched from blood (not recorded which). Source of these receptors: a young man with acute COVID-19.

The chain has TRBV20-1 and TRBJ2-3, with D possibly matching TRBD1 (8 bases). The CDR3 contains 15 residues. The germline gives CDR1 DFQATT, CDR2 SNEGSKA (reference sequence). Trimming removed 3 bases at V and 1 base at J, with 14 bases between. CDR3 DNA sequence: TGCAGTGCTAGTGGGGGGGGACAGGGCACAGATACGCAGTATTTT. It codes for CSASGGGQGTDTQYF.

The chain links TRBV4-2 to TRBJ2-7; perhaps TRBD2 as D (6 bases). Trimming took 1 base from V and 3 from J, leaving 13 bases between them. The V gene's germline CDR1 is LGHNA and CDR2 YNFKEQ. The CDR3 is 15 amino acids. In nucleotides, the CDR3 is TGTGCCAGCAGCCAAGTGGCAGCGGACTACTACGAGCAGTACTTC. It encodes CASSQVAADYYEQYF.

This clone was recorded once. The rearrangement joins TRBV29-1 to TRBJ2-1, with TRBD1 matching 7 bases. CDR1 SQVTM and CDR2 ANQGSEA come from the germline V gene. This CDR3 spans 14 amino acids. Germline trimming cut 3 bases from V and 1 base from J; bases unmatched to any gene: 3. In nucleotides, the CDR3 is TGCAGCGTTGAGAGACAGGGTTCCTACAATGAGCAGTTCTTC. This translates into CSVERQGSYNEQFF.

This sequence joins TRBV3-1 (or the pseudogene TRBV3-2) and TRBJ1-1; D uncertain. V lost 4 bases and J lost 5, with 11 bases in between. Germline assignment: CDR1 LGHDT and CDR2 YNNKEL (reference sequence). The CDR3 is 13 residues long. The CDR3 DNA reads as TGTGCCAGCAGCCCGGATGGAGGTACTGAAGCTTTCTTT. It is translated as CASSPDGGTEAFF.

This clone showed up just once. This chain uses TRBV11-2 with TRBJ2-5; 9 bases fit TRBD2. CDR3 length: 15 residues. From germline, CDR1 is SGHAT and CDR2 FQNNGV. V lost 3 bases, J lost 6 bases, and 8 bases stayed unmatched. The CDR3 loop is CASSFSSGAEKTQYF. CDR3 DNA: TGTGCCAGCAGCTTCTCTAGCGGGGCTGAGAAGACCCAGTACTTC.

The J gene is TRBJ2-1, the V gene TRBV20-1; TRBD1 agrees at 9 bases. The germline V gene has CDR1 DFQATT and CDR2 SNEGSKA (reference sequence). This CDR3 spans 15 amino acids. With 3 bases clipped from V and 4 bases from J, the junction kept 7 bases outside the gene matches. In DNA, the CDR3 is TGCAGTGCTAGTGAACAGGGGGCGGTTTACAATGAGCAGTTCTTC. Its protein is CSASEQGAVYNEQFF.

The chain links TRBV11-2 to TRBJ2-7; a possible D gene is TRBD2 (5 bases). The CDR3 has 11 residues. Germline V gene data show CDR1 as SGHAT and CDR2 as FQNNGV. The V end lost 4 bases, the J end lost 6 bases, and 7 bases lay between the germline ends. The chain's CDR3 is CASSSRGEQYF. The CDR3, as DNA: TGTGCCAGCAGCTCACGGGGCGAGCAGTACTTC.

The table lists this clone with a few counts. This rearrangement joins TRBV5-1 to TRBJ2-7; weak D call: TRBD1 (5 bases). CDR3 length equals 14 residues. V lost 1 base and J 0 bases, leaving 8 bases between the germline ends. Germline V gene sequence: CDR1 SGHRS, CDR2 YFSETQ. CDR3 bases: TGCGCCAGCAGCTTGAGGACACCCTCCTACGAGCAGTACTTC. Protein product: CASSLRTPSYEQYF.

This chain links TRBV19 with TRBJ2-3; a weak D match, TRBD2 (5 bases). V lost 5 bases and J lost 5, with 23 bases in between. This CDR3 has 17 residues. CDR1 is LNHDA, CDR2 SQIVND, per germline (reference sequence). CDR3 DNA sequence: TGTGCCAGTAGTCCCCCACGTAGCGCTGAGGGAGAAGATACGCAGTATTTT. The encoded protein is CASSPPRSAEGEDTQYF.

This clone has just one count. The chain employs TRBV6-1 and TRBJ2-3; 8 nucleotides align to TRBD1. V was pared by 2 bases and J by 6 bases, with 7 bases of the junction left unmatched. The CDR3 consists of 15 residues. Germline CDR1 MNHNS, CDR2 SASEGT. The CDR3 sequence: CASSERGRQGDTQYF. The CDR3 nucleotides read TGTGCCAGCAGTGAAAGGGGCAGACAGGGGGATACGCAGTATTTT.

The rearrangement uses TRBV24-1 and TRBJ2-2; D perhaps matches TRBD1 (5 bases). Germline V gene lookup returns CDR1 KGHDR and CDR2 SFDVKD. The CDR3 has 14 residues. Trimming shortened V by 7 bases and J by 1 base, and 9 bases separated the two germline ends. DNA of the CDR3: TGTGCCACCAGCATCACAGGGAACACCGGGGAGCTGTTTTTT. Translating gives CATSITGNTGELFF.

The genes are TRBV5-1 and TRBJ1-1; 9 nucleotides line up with TRBD1. This CDR3 region has 16 residues. The germline V gene has CDR1 SGHRS and CDR2 YFSETQ. V gave up 4 bases and J gave up 4 bases; unmatched junction bases: 11. In DNA form, the CDR3 reads TGCGCCAGCAGCACACAGGGGGCAGTTTCCGCCACTGAAGCTTTCTTT. Translation: CASSTQGAVSATEAFF.

J is TRBJ1-2 and V is TRBV6-7; 7 bases align to TRBD1. TRBV6-7 is recorded as an ORF, its role being uncertain. After removal of 2 bases from V and 6 bases from J, the junction contained 9 bases not matched to a gene. This CDR3 is built from 15 residues. CDR3 in DNA: TGTGCCAGCAGTTACCAGGACAGGCGGATCGATGGCTACACCTTC. It encodes CASSYQDRRIDGYTF.

The chain employs TRBV7-6 and TRBJ2-7, with 9 bases that match TRBD1. The CDR3 totals 15 residues. Germline trimming cut 5 bases from V and 3 bases from J; bases unmatched to any gene: 8. Germline-derived CDR1 and CDR2 are SGHVS and FNYEAQ. The CDR3 nucleotides read TGTGCCAGCAGCCATGCCGGGACAGGGCACTACGAGCAGTACTTC. It is translated as CASSHAGTGHYEQYF.

The rearrangement links TRBV4-2 to TRBJ1-1; a weak D match, TRBD1 (6 bases). V was shortened by 3 bases and J by 10 bases, with 9 bases between the two germline ends. The CDR3 extends over 11 amino acids. Looked up from germline, CDR1 is LGHNA and CDR2 is YNFKEQ. In DNA form, the CDR3 reads TGTGCCAGCAGCCAGGACAGAGGAGCTTTCTTT. The encoded protein is CASSQDRGAFF.

The chain combines TRBV5-1 with TRBJ2-3; 10 nucleotides align to TRBD2. The CDR3 runs 16 residues. The germline V gene has CDR1 SGHRS and CDR2 YFSETQ. The J segment lost 4 bases and the V segment lost 3 bases, leaving 8 bases of the junction unmatched. DNA of the CDR3: TGCGCCAGCAGCTCGGTAGCGGGGGGCCCATCAGATACGCAGTATTTT. Its translation: CASSSVAGGPSDTQYF.

The chain couples TRBV7-2 to TRBJ1-4; D possibly corresponds to TRBD1 (6 bases). The CDR3 runs 16 residues. V was shortened by 5 bases and J by 3 bases, with 16 bases between the two germline ends. CDR1 is SGHTA and CDR2 is FQGNSA in the germline V gene. The CDR3 DNA reads TGTGCCAGCAGCGCTGGGAGGGGGTTGTCTAATGAAAAACTGTTTTTT. This translates into CASSAGRGLSNEKLFF.

This clone was picked up a small number of times. The gene calls are TRBV9 and TRBJ2-5; 8 bases align to TRBD1. The CDR3 totals 15 residues. The J segment lost 2 bases and the V segment lost 4 bases, leaving 7 bases of the junction unmatched. Germline CDR1 is SGDLS and CDR2 is YYNGEE. The CDR3 is CASSIGQGIQETQYF. The CDR3 DNA reads TGTGCCAGCAGCATAGGACAGGGCATACAAGAGACCCAGTACTTC.

This clone was seen a handful of times. J is TRBJ1-4 and V is TRBV7-9, with 8 nucleotides matching TRBD1. CDR1 and CDR2 (germline): SEHNR, FQNEAQ (reference sequence). The CDR3 totals 14 residues. V dropped 4 bases and J dropped 8; count of bases not matched to a gene: 6. The CDR3 here is CASSSQGAGEKLFF. The DNA of the CDR3 is TGTGCCAGCAGCTCTCAGGGGGCTGGGGAAAAACTGTTTTTT. Filled out from reference TRBV7-9 and TRBJ1-4, the complete variable domain reads DTGVSQNPRHKITKRGQNVTFRCDPISEHNRLYWYRQTLGQGPEFLTYFQNEAQLEKSRLLSDRFSAERPKGSFSTLEIQRTEQGDSAMYLCASSSQGAGEKLFFGSGTQLSVL.

This clone was detected only once. This sequence joins TRBV9 and TRBJ2-3; TRBD2 aligns across 7 bases. The CDR3 consists of 17 residues. CDR1 is SGDLS, CDR2 YYNGEE, per germline. V lost 0 bases, J lost 2 bases, and 9 bases stayed unmatched. The CDR3 sequence: CASSVALFGGYTDTQYF. CDR3 DNA sequence: TGTGCCAGCAGCGTAGCCCTGTTCGGGGGGTACACAGATACGCAGTATTTT.

Ten or more counts support this clone. The chain uses TRBV19 and TRBJ1-5; D possibly corresponds to TRBD1 (6 bases). Trimming stripped 7 bases from V and 7 bases from J, with 23 bases between. The CDR3 runs 16 residues. Germline CDR1 reads LNHDA; CDR2 reads SQIVND (reference sequence). CDR3 sequence: CASTLEPGGRGQPQHF. For the CDR3, the DNA is TGTGCCAGTACTCTCGAGCCGGGGGGGCGCGGACAGCCCCAGCATTTT. Complete variable domain (other parts from reference TRBV19 and TRBJ1-5): DGGITQSPKYLFRKEGQNVTLSCEQNLNHDAMYWYRQDPGQGLRLIYYSQIVNDFQKGDIAEGYSVSREKKESFPLTVTSAQKNPTAFYLCASTLEPGGRGQPQHFGDGTRLSIL.

The table lists this clone with a count of one. The chain carries TRBV12-3 or TRBV12-4 and TRBJ1-2; tentatively, D is TRBD1 (6 bases). The CDR3 extends over 13 amino acids. V lost 5 bases to trimming and J lost 3 bases, with 10 bases between them. The DNA of the CDR3 is TGTGCCAGCAGTGTCCAGGGGTACTATGGCTACACCTTC. Translating gives CASSVQGYYGYTF.

This clone was seen a few times. The chain employs TRBV27 and TRBJ1-1; 8 bases are a match to TRBD1. Germline trimming cut 2 bases from V and 4 bases from J; bases unmatched to any gene: 3. The CDR3 is 14 residues long. Germline V gives CDR1 MNHEY, CDR2 SMNVEV (reference sequence). The CDR3 sequence is CASSLGTGGTEAFF. The DNA of the CDR3 is TGTGCCAGCAGTTTAGGTACAGGGGGCACTGAAGCTTTCTTT.

The gene calls are TRBV3-1 (or the pseudogene TRBV3-2) and TRBJ1-2; TRBD1 aligns across 9 bases. Looked up from germline, CDR1 is LGHDT and CDR2 is YNNKEL (reference sequence). V shed 4 bases, J shed 8 bases, and the junction held 11 bases outside the gene matches. This CDR3 has 15 residues. The DNA for the CDR3 is TGTGCCAGCAGCCCATCCACAGGGGGCGCTGGGGGCTACACCTTC. Encoded protein: CASSPSTGGAGGYTF.

The chain combines TRBV9 with TRBJ2-1; tentatively, D is TRBD1 (7 bases). The CDR3 is made up of 16 amino acids. V was pared by 4 bases and J by 4 bases, with 18 bases between. The germline V gene encodes CDR1 SGDLS and CDR2 YYNGEE. The CDR3 sequence: CASSLPAGGSYNEQFF. DNA of the CDR3: TGTGCCAGCAGCCTGCCCGCAGGGGGGTCTTACAATGAGCAGTTCTTC.

The V gene is TRBV18, the J gene TRBJ2-2; D unclear. This CDR3 is built from 16 residues. V was cut by 1 base and J by 6 bases, with 15 bases left in between. Per the germline V gene, CDR1 is KGHSH and CDR2 is LQKENI. The CDR3 DNA reads as TGTGCCAGCTCACCACGTCGAGGAATTGAAGCCGGGGAGCTGTTTTTT. This translates into CASSPRRGIEAGELFF.

The rearrangement links TRBV5-5 to TRBJ2-1; 9 bases fit TRBD1. Germline V gene lookup returns CDR1 SGHKS and CDR2 YYEKEE (reference sequence). The CDR3 is 15 amino acids. The V segment lost 4 bases and the J segment 2 bases; nucleotides outside the gene matches: 4. The DNA for the CDR3 is TGTGCCAGCAGCCGGACAGGGGACCCCTACAATGAGCAGTTCTTC. This translates into CASSRTGDPYNEQFF.

The rearrangement links TRBV2 to TRBJ2-5, with a weak D call TRBD2 (6 bases). The CDR3 extends over 11 amino acids. In germline, CDR1 is SNHLY, CDR2 FYNNEI. Deletions cut 4 bases from V and 7 bases from J, with 7 bases between. The CDR3 loop is CASSAEGTQYF. DNA for the CDR3: TGTGCCAGCAGTGCGGAGGGGACCCAGTACTTC.

The chain is built from TRBV12-5 and TRBJ2-1; TRBD2 aligns across 8 bases. Germline assignment: CDR1 LGHNT and CDR2 FRNRAP. The CDR3 has 16 residues. V shed 7 bases and J 0 bases; nucleotides not matched to a gene: 8. The CDR3 here is CASASGGVSSYNEQFF. CDR3 nucleotide sequence: TGTGCTAGTGCTTCGGGGGGGGTTAGCTCCTACAATGAGCAGTTCTTC.

This chain links TRBV12-5 with TRBJ2-1; D call uncertain. Trimming cost V 0 bases and J 2 bases, with 14 bases left between them. Germline CDR1 is LGHNT and CDR2 is FRNRAP. There are 17 residues in the CDR3. The CDR3 DNA reads as TGTGCTAGTGGTTTGGTCCAGGTTGCACTTACCTACAATGAGCAGTTCTTC. This codes for CASGLVQVALTYNEQFF.